The present entry profiles one T cell receptor (beta chain) with its context. These data originate in a study of control samples from healthy donors and cancer patients. Data came from immunoSEQ multiplex PCR; TCRdb stores just in-frame clones and leaves some out. Here the sample spans 150,000 to 200,000 clones, around nine tenths being singletons. There are 15 residues in the CDR3. The germline gives CDR1 LGHNA, CDR2 YSLEER. V lost 4 bases, J lost 4 bases, and 13 bases lay in between. V usage is TRBV4-3 and J usage is TRBJ2-2, with a possible D match to TRBD1 (5 bases). This receptor was identified in a man in his late teens or twenties in good health. The sequenced material came from blood. CDR3 in DNA: TGCGCCAGCAGCCCCGATGACAGACCCACCGGGGAGCTGTTTTTT. Protein: CASSPDDRPTGELFF.